This T cell receptor (beta chain) was found in a study of T-cell reconstitution after alpha-beta-depleted transplantation in children. A TCRbeta library incorporating unique molecular identifiers was prepared. TCRdb reprocessed the PCR reads via MiXCR and lists one record per CDR3 protein. The table includes about 340,000 distinct CDR3 sequences, about 14% detected once. This CDR3 spans 13 amino acids. The V gene lost 7 bases and the J gene lost 5 bases, with 14 bases spanning the gap. The chain is built from TRBV12-3 or TRBV12-4 and TRBJ1-2, with a possible D match to TRBD1 (6 bases). This receptor was obtained from a human donor who donated a stem cell graft to a child with Fanconi anemia. The source material was PBMCs, sampled from the stem cell graft. The CDR3 here is CASTPRGRYGYTF. For the CDR3, the DNA is TGTGCCAGCACCCCCAGGGGTCGATATGGCTACACCTTC.